This T cell receptor beta chain was documented in a study of a mutant IDH1 vaccine in newly diagnosed glioma (dated by TCRdb to the early 2020s). Notes on the research overall: Vaccination began 4-6 weeks after radiotherapy alone, or alongside temozolomide cycles in the chemotherapy-containing groups. Of the roughly 30 treated patients, around 62% were male and approximately 38% were female, and a mean age of roughly 40 years was recorded. Prior to enrollment, standard therapy consisting of radiotherapy alone, temozolomide alone, or radiochemotherapy with temozolomide had been administered to patients, with the combination being received by most patients. The week-35 safety follow-up took place at visit V12, and the week-47 end of study took place at visit V13. Six visits were used for peripheral blood collection: V03 (baseline), V05, V07, V10, V12 and V13. For exploratory analyses, about two dozen treated patients had longitudinal TCRB deep sequencing done wherever samples were available. Findings and caveats that apply to the study as a whole: No apparent relationship was observed between pseudoprogression and alterations in the top peripheral T cell clonotypes detected by TCRB sequencing. Selection of PBMC samples for TCRB deep sequencing was based on availability. Immune responses induced by the vaccine were seen in roughly 95% of patients across multiple MHC alleles. The authors stated that sample limitations prevented analyses of patient blood samples from being reproduced.

Points on this clone: The antigen it binds to is not known. Base-call qualities are not available, and no considerably larger clone is one nucleotide away.

There are 14 amino acids in the CDR3, from cysteine to phenylalanine inclusive. Just CDR3 DNA is preserved here, 42 bases in frame from base 1. Looking up the germline V gene yields CDR1 MNHNS and CDR2 SASEGT. At the junction V is shortened by 10 bases and J by 3 bases; bases outside the gene matches: 8. Receptor amplification or capture employed the immunoSEQ multiplex PCR assay. Rearranged TCR beta chain sequences were amplified with the hsTCRB Kit following the manufacturer's protocol. Sequencing of TCRB libraries was carried out on an Illumina MiSeq. Regarding the original processing steps: The proprietary platform of the kit vendor was used for demultiplexing, trimming and gene mapping. TCRdb mirrors the immuneACCESS table, restricted to in-frame sequences. Some clones are absent from its copies; in checked studies, under half trace to an unresolved V gene, and the reason for the others is unknown. V, J and clone size are taken as reported in that table, and D and trimming were inferred from the DNA itself. The sample records tens of thousands of clones, about 80% of which are singletons. Around 4.7% of the sample is held by the ten biggest clonotypes.

The time point label on this specimen signifies: week 47, end of study. Each vaccine dose was 300 ug of a 20-mer mutant IDH1 peptide in Montanide, given subcutaneously with topical imiquimod. Patients received eight vaccinations in weeks 1, 3, 5, 7, 11, 15, 19 and 23, corresponding to visits V03 through V10. The donors had newly diagnosed IDH1-mutant astrocytomas of WHO grade 3 or 4 that showed loss of nuclear ATRX. The samples were drawn from NOA16, a multicentre, single-arm, open-label phase I trial in Germany that tested a mutant IDH1 peptide vaccine in humans for the first time. The DNeasy Blood and Tissue Kit was used to extract genomic DNA from EDTA blood for TCRB sequencing.

The V and J genes are TRBV6-1 and TRBJ2-7, with TRBD1 identical over 11 junction bases. The sample was PBMCs, taken from a glioma patient whose treatment included an IDH1 peptide vaccine. This sequence was found in a middle-aged woman with glioma. Some clones in this sample may be carry-over from other donors' samples. The CDR3 region has the sequence CATGKGTGGYEQYF. The DNA sequence is as follows: TGTGCCACGGGTAAAGGGACAGGGGGCTACGAGCAGTACTTC.